Listed below are T cell receptor beta chains from one sample, sequenced in a study of CD8 T cells in Susac syndrome. MiXCR, applied by TCRdb to the immunoSEQ multiplex PCR reads, yields one record per CDR3 protein. The sample yields 200,000 to 250,000 distinct CDR3 sequences, 80% to 95% seen once. The sequenced sample was CD8+ T cells from PBMCs. Receptor source: a human donor with multiple sclerosis. Each CDR3 is given with its conserved first and last residue. A D gene is named only where the DNA matches it firmly. Expanded clones get a size class; other rows say once, few or many, or leave the size out.

V	J	D	size	DNA	CDR3
TRBV27	TRBJ2-3	-	-	TGTGCCAGCAGTTTATTTCGGGCGGCGGGTAGCGGCCTCAGGGATACGCAGTATTTT	CASSLFRAAGSGLRDTQYF
TRBV7-9	TRBJ2-2	-	-	TGTGCCAGCAGCCTGGCCGGAGATCCCACCGGGGAGCTGTTTTTT	CASSLAGDPTGELFF
TRBV2	TRBJ1-2	-	-	TGTGCCAGCAGTGAAGGCAGGATCTATGGCTACACCTTC	CASSEGRIYGYTF
TRBV4-3	TRBJ2-5	-	-	TGCGCCAGCAGCCAACGACAGCGTGGAGAGACCCAGTACTTC	CASSQRQRGETQYF
TRBV6-4	TRBJ1-1	-	-	TGTGCCAGCAGTGCGGGGTTGGGGAGCACTGAAGCTTTCTTT	CASSAGLGSTEAFF
TRBV7-3	TRBJ2-1	TRBD2	-	TGTGCCAGCAGCGATACACTAGCGGGCGGATCCTACAATGAGCAGTTCTTC	CASSDTLAGGSYNEQFF
TRBV3-1	TRBJ2-5	TRBD1	-	TGTGCCAGCAGCCGACCGGACAGGGGCCTTGAAGAGACCCAGTACTTC	CASSRPDRGLEETQYF
TRBV2	TRBJ2-2	-	-	TGTGCCAGCACCGGAATAATAGGACAGTTGACCGGGGAGCTGTTTTTT	CASTGIIGQLTGELFF
TRBV7-6	TRBJ2-1	TRBD2	-	TGTGCCAGCAGCTCCGCCGGACTAGCCTCCTACAATGAGCAGTTCTTC	CASSSAGLASYNEQFF
TRBV9	TRBJ1-1	-	-	TGTGCCAGCAGCGAGGGGAACCCGGGGAACACTGAAGCTTTCTTT	CASSEGNPGNTEAFF
TRBV2	TRBJ1-2	-	-	TGTGCCAGCGAAAACGACAGCCAGTATGGCTACACCTTC	CASENDSQYGYTF
TRBV2	TRBJ2-7	-	-	TGTGCCAGCAGTGAAGGGACAGCGACCTACGAGCAGTACTTC	CASSEGTATYEQYF
TRBV12-5	TRBJ1-5	TRBD1	-	TGTGCTAGTGGTTTAGGGGGCGGCAATCAGCCCCAGCATTTT	CASGLGGGNQPQHF
TRBV21-1	TRBJ1-1	-	-	TGTGCCAGCATCCACAGCCGGGCCCCCCGGAACACTGAAGCTTTCTTT	CASIHSRAPRNTEAFF
TRBV6-5	TRBJ2-3	-	-	TGTGCCAGCAGTTGGGAGGGGGCAGAAGATACGCAGTATTTT	CASSWEGAEDTQYF
TRBV5-6	TRBJ1-1	-	-	TGTGCCAGCAGCTCAGTTTTCAATCCTGGTGAAGCTTTCTTT	CASSSVFNPGEAFF
TRBV29-1	TRBJ1-2	-	-	TGCAGCGTTGTGGCAGGGGACGGAGGCTACACCTTC	CSVVAGDGGYTF
TRBV7-9	TRBJ1-3	-	-	TGTGCCAGCAGCGGAACAGGGTTTTCTGGAAACACCATATATTTT	CASSGTGFSGNTIYF
TRBV20-1	TRBJ2-7	TRBD1	-	TGCAGTGCAATGGACAGGGGAGGGGAGCAGTACTTC	CSAMDRGGEQYF
TRBV20-1	TRBJ2-7	TRBD1	-	TGCAGTGCTAGAGATCGGACAGGGGAGTGGGAGCAGTACTTC	CSARDRTGEWEQYF
TRBV23-1	TRBJ1-6	-	-	TGCGCCAGCAGTCAATCGGGGGGCTCCTATAATTCACCCCTCCACTTT	CASSQSGGSYNSPLHF
TRBV7-9	TRBJ1-3	-	few	TGTGCCAGCAGCCTAGGGGACACCATATATTTT	CASSLGDTIYF
TRBV9	TRBJ2-7	TRBD1	once	TGTGCCAGCAGCGTTGGACAGGGGGGGGACGAGCAGTACTTC	CASSVGQGGDEQYF
TRBV12-5	TRBJ2-7	-	once	TGTGCTAGTGGCCCCGACAGTTACGAGCAGTACTTC	CASGPDSYEQYF
TRBV6-5	TRBJ1-5	-	once	TGTGCCAGCAGGGACCGTATAGATCAGCCCCAGCATTTT	CASRDRIDQPQHF
TRBV4-2	TRBJ2-5	TRBD2	once	TGTGCCAGCAGCCGAGTACGGGGGGGGTCTCAAGAGACCCAGTACTTC	CASSRVRGGSQETQYF
TRBV6-2/TRBV6-3	TRBJ2-3	-	-	TGTGCCACCTCCCTAGGGAGCAGCACAGATACGCAGTATTTT	CATSLGSSTDTQYF
TRBV3-1	TRBJ1-2	-	-	TGTGCCAGCAGCCAAGATTTCCTTGGCTACACCTTC	CASSQDFLGYTF
TRBV13	TRBJ2-7	-	-	TGTGCCAGCAGCTCCTCCGGGACCGCGTCCTACGAGCAGTACTTC	CASSSSGTASYEQYF
TRBV27	TRBJ2-1	-	-	TGTGCCAGCGAAACGGGAGACAATGAGCAGTTCTTC	CASETGDNEQFF
TRBV12-3/TRBV12-4	TRBJ1-5	-	-	TGTGCCAGCACCCTGGGGCATCCCTATCAGCCCCAGCATTTT	CASTLGHPYQPQHF
TRBV10-1	TRBJ1-1	-	-	TGCGCCAGAGGATCGAACACTGAAGCTTTCTTT	CARGSNTEAFF
TRBV29-1	TRBJ2-1	TRBD2	once	TGCAGCGCCCAAGGGACTAGTCTCTACAATGAGCAGTTCTTC	CSAQGTSLYNEQFF
TRBV9	TRBJ1-5	-	-	TGTGCCAGCAGCACCCAAGCGGGGGAGCCCCAGCATTTT	CASSTQAGEPQHF
TRBV30	TRBJ2-1	-	-	TGTGCCTGGTCTACCGGCGGGAATGAGCAGTTCTTC	CAWSTGGNEQFF
TRBV29-1	TRBJ2-1	TRBD2	-	TGCAGCGTTGAGGGGACTAGCGAGACCTTACCCTCCTACAATGAGCAGTTCTTC	CSVEGTSETLPSYNEQFF
TRBV4-3	TRBJ2-7	TRBD1	-	TGCGCCAGCAGCCCGATGCCGGGACAGATCGCCTACGAGCAGTACTTC	CASSPMPGQIAYEQYF
TRBV29-1	TRBJ2-7	-	-	TGCAGCGTTGTGGGGCTGGGCCGTAGCTCCTACGAGCAGTACTTC	CSVVGLGRSSYEQYF
TRBV24-1	TRBJ2-3	-	-	TGTGCCACCAGTGCCTTCAGCGGTTGGGGAGATACGCAGTATTTT	CATSAFSGWGDTQYF
TRBV12-3/TRBV12-4	TRBJ2-5	-	-	TGTGCCAGCAGCCCCCCCTCCAGAGAGACCCAGTACTTC	CASSPPSRETQYF
TRBV7-9	TRBJ1-1	TRBD1	-	TGTGCCAGCAGCGGGAGTATATGGGACAGGGTCGGGGCTGAAGCTTTCTTT	CASSGSIWDRVGAEAFF
TRBV5-4	TRBJ2-5	TRBD2	-	TGTGCCAGCAGCTTGGCGGGGGGGCAAGAGACCCAGTACTTC	CASSLAGGQETQYF
TRBV29-1	TRBJ2-1	-	-	TGCAGCGTTTGGGGCGGGAACGACGATGAGCAGTTCTTC	CSVWGGNDDEQFF
TRBV27	TRBJ1-6	-	once	TGTGCCAGCAGTTTTTCGGTTGGGGGTTCACCCCTCCACTTT	CASSFSVGGSPLHF
TRBV6-4	TRBJ2-3	-	-	TGTGCCAGCAGTCAAGCCGGGTCGCATAGCACAGATACGCAGTATTTT	CASSQAGSHSTDTQYF
TRBV4-1	TRBJ2-7	TRBD1	-	TGCGCCAGCAGCCAGAGGGACAGGGGGCTCGACGAGCAGTACTTC	CASSQRDRGLDEQYF
TRBV5-1	TRBJ2-5	TRBD2	-	TGCGCCAGCAGCTTGGGGCTAGCGGGCCCCATGTCCGGAGAGACCCAGTACTTC	CASSLGLAGPMSGETQYF
TRBV2	TRBJ1-1	-	-	TGTGCCAGCAGGGGTACCATACAGGGAAAAACTGAAGCTTTCTTT	CASRGTIQGKTEAFF
TRBV3-1	TRBJ2-7	-	-	TGTGCCAGCAGCCAAGATTCATCGGGAAGGTACGAGCAGTACTTC	CASSQDSSGRYEQYF
TRBV29-1	TRBJ2-1	TRBD2	-	TGCAGCGTTGAAGGGGGACTAGCCCGACCTGGGGCCAATGAGCAGTTCTTC	CSVEGGLARPGANEQFF